These T cell receptor beta chains were read from a single sample in a study of CD8+ T cells in alopecia areata. Assay used: immunoSEQ multiplex PCR; TCRdb lists only in-frame clones, some missing. The sample has 160,000 or so clones, 50% to 75% seen once. The sample was CD4+ T cells sorted from blood, taken at approximately week 60, from a patient treated with tofacitinib. Every receptor here comes from a human donor with alopecia areata. Each CDR3 is given with its conserved first and last residue. Fields, in order: D gene, clone size, V gene, J gene, CDR3 DNA, CDR3 protein. D genes are given only for firm matches. Clone size, where shown, is once, few, many, or a class for clones that have expanded.

NA	NA	TRBV5-1	TRBJ2-1	TGCGCCAGCAGCCTAGCAGGGGTGGGTTACAATGAGCAGTTCTTC	CASSLAGVGYNEQFF
NA	NA	TRBV30	TRBJ2-5	TGTGCCTGGAGTTCGGGGGGCCACGCAGGGGAGACCCAGTACTTC	CAWSSGGHAGETQYF
NA	few	TRBV6-5	TRBJ1-2	TGTGCCAGCAGTTACGAGGGGAGGGGCTACACCTTC	CASSYEGRGYTF
NA	once	TRBV18	TRBJ1-2	TGTGCCAGCTCCCTCCGACAGGAGGATGGCTACACCTTC	CASSLRQEDGYTF
NA	NA	TRBV7-9	TRBJ2-1	TGTGCCAGCAGCCCCCGGGTAGGGGGTAACTCCTACAATGAGCAGTTCTTC	CASSPRVGGNSYNEQFF
NA	NA	TRBV25-1	TRBJ1-2	TGTGCCAGCAGTGAATTTGAGCCGTCCAGTGGCTACACCTTC	CASSEFEPSSGYTF
NA	NA	TRBV30	TRBJ2-3	TGTGCCTGGGGGTCCACAGATACGCAGTATTTT	CAWGSTDTQYF
TRBD1	NA	TRBV30	TRBJ2-3	TGTGCCTGGAGTGGGGCAGGGGGCATCACAGATACGCAGTATTTT	CAWSGAGGITDTQYF
TRBD2	NA	TRBV5-1	TRBJ2-7	TGCGCCAGCAGGGACATACTAGCGAAACACTACGAGCAGTACTTC	CASRDILAKHYEQYF
NA	few	TRBV11-3	TRBJ2-5	TGTGCCAGCACCCGACCGGGGAGAGATGAAGAGACCCAGTACTTC	CASTRPGRDEETQYF
TRBD2	few	TRBV7-3	TRBJ2-5	TGTGCCAGCAGCCCGACTAGCGGGGGACAAGAGACCCAGTACTTC	CASSPTSGGQETQYF
NA	few	TRBV4-2	TRBJ2-1	TGTGCCAGCAGCCAAGCCGCAAGCTCCTACAATGAGCAGTTCTTC	CASSQAASSYNEQFF
NA	NA	TRBV9	TRBJ2-3	TGTGCCAGCAGCGTAGGTGCGGCGCCCGAAGATACGCAGTATTTT	CASSVGAAPEDTQYF
NA	NA	TRBV28	TRBJ1-5	TGTGCCAGCAGTCCAGGTGGCAATCAGCCCCAGCATTTT	CASSPGGNQPQHF
NA	NA	TRBV29-1	TRBJ1-5	TGCAGCGTTGAAGAGACGTATGGGGGGCCCCAGCATTTT	CSVEETYGGPQHF
NA	NA	TRBV14	TRBJ2-5	TGTGCCAGCAGCCAGTCCAGGTTACCGGAGACCCAGTACTTC	CASSQSRLPETQYF
NA	few	TRBV5-1	TRBJ2-3	TGCGCCAGCAGCTTGAGCACAGATACGCAGTATTTT	CASSLSTDTQYF
NA	NA	TRBV29-1	TRBJ2-1	TGCAGCGTTGAAGGCGGGGGCCTCTCCTACAATGAGCAGTTCTTC	CSVEGGGLSYNEQFF
NA	NA	TRBV6-1	TRBJ1-1	TGTGCCAGCAGTGACGTCCAGAACACTGAAGCTTTCTTT	CASSDVQNTEAFF
NA	NA	TRBV9	TRBJ2-5	TGTGCCAGCAGCGCCTTCCAAGAGACCCAGTACTTC	CASSAFQETQYF
NA	NA	TRBV12-5	TRBJ2-3	TGTGCTAGTGGCCCCCGGGGCACAGATACGCAGTATTTT	CASGPRGTDTQYF
NA	NA	TRBV5-6	TRBJ2-6	TGTGCCAGCAGCTTGGTCGCGGAACGGATCTCTGGGGCCAACGTCCTGACTTTC	CASSLVAERISGANVLTF
NA	NA	TRBV29-1	TRBJ1-1	TGCAGCGTTGTGACATGGAACACTGAAGCTTTCTTT	CSVVTWNTEAFF
NA	NA	TRBV6-5	TRBJ2-1	TGTGCCAGCAGCTTCAGAGGTGGAGAGCAGTTCTTC	CASSFRGGEQFF
TRBD1	NA	TRBV5-1	TRBJ2-6	TGCGCCAGCAGCTTAACCGGGACAGCACCCTCTGGGGCCAACGTCCTGACTTTC	CASSLTGTAPSGANVLTF
NA	NA	TRBV7-9	TRBJ1-5	TGTGCCAGCAGTTTCGACCTGTCGCCCCAGCATTTT	CASSFDLSPQHF
NA	NA	TRBV19	TRBJ2-2	TGTGCCAGTAGTCCCGTTCTTCTGCGAGGAGCAGGGGAGCTGTTTTTT	CASSPVLLRGAGELFF
TRBD2	NA	TRBV6-5	TRBJ2-7	TGTGCCAGCAGATCTAGCGGGGGGACTTCCTACGAGCAGTACTTC	CASRSSGGTSYEQYF
NA	few	TRBV29-1	TRBJ1-2	TGCAGCGGCACAGTTAACTATGGCTACACCTTC	CSGTVNYGYTF
NA	NA	TRBV7-9	TRBJ1-1	TGTGCCAGCAGCTCGCCTCGAACAGCCACTGAAGCTTTCTTT	CASSSPRTATEAFF
NA	few	TRBV29-1	TRBJ2-5	TGCAGCGTTGATAGGTCCCGGGAGACCCAGTACTTC	CSVDRSRETQYF
TRBD1	NA	TRBV11-3	TRBJ1-6	TGTGCCAGCAACCATGGACAGGGGGCATCACCCCTCCACTTT	CASNHGQGASPLHF
TRBD1	once	TRBV6-5	TRBJ2-7	TGTGCGGTAGACAGGGGCTACGAGCAGTACTTC	CAVDRGYEQYF
NA	NA	TRBV6-1	TRBJ2-7	TGTGCCAGCAGTGCCCCAGGGGCCAGTAGCTACGAGCAGTACTTC	CASSAPGASSYEQYF
TRBD1	NA	TRBV15	TRBJ2-5	TGTGCCACCAGCAGAGATCCGGCAGGGGGCCAAGAGACCCAGTACTTC	CATSRDPAGGQETQYF
NA	NA	TRBV29-1	TRBJ1-2	TGCAGCGTTGAACCCGATACGGGTGGCTACACCTTC	CSVEPDTGGYTF
NA	NA	TRBV6-1	TRBJ2-5	TGTGCCAGCTCAGAGACCCAGTACTTC	CASSETQYF
NA	NA	TRBV4-2	TRBJ1-2	TGTGCCAGCAGCCAAGATCGGGGGTGGAACTATGGCTACACCTTC	CASSQDRGWNYGYTF
TRBD1	NA	TRBV15	TRBJ2-7	TGTGCCACCAGCAGACCCGACAGGGATCTCTACGAGCAGTACTTC	CATSRPDRDLYEQYF
NA	once	TRBV29-1	TRBJ1-2	TGCAGCGCTCAACGATGGCAGGAAACTAACTATGGCTACACCTTC	CSAQRWQETNYGYTF
NA	NA	TRBV10-3	TRBJ2-4	TGTGCCACCTCGGACTCAGAAAACATTCAGTACTTC	CATSDSENIQYF
NA	NA	TRBV13	TRBJ2-6	TGTGCCAGCAGCTCGCAACAGGGATTCGGGGCCAACGTCCTGACTTTC	CASSSQQGFGANVLTF
TRBD1	NA	TRBV2	TRBJ1-6	TGTGCCAGCATTAACAGGGGTTGGGATTCACCCCTCCACTTT	CASINRGWDSPLHF
NA	few	TRBV2	TRBJ2-2	TGTGCCAGCATTAGGACGACCGGGGAGCTGTTTTTT	CASIRTTGELFF
NA	once	TRBV9	TRBJ2-2	TGTGCCAGCAGCGTAGCGGTCAGCCTGGGGGAGCTGTTTTTT	CASSVAVSLGELFF
NA	NA	TRBV7-8	TRBJ1-6	TGTGCCAGCAGCCGCAGTCCCGGGAGCTCCTATAATTCACCCCTCCACTTT	CASSRSPGSSYNSPLHF
NA	NA	TRBV5-1	TRBJ2-7	TGCGCCAGCAGCCCAAGCGGAGTACCCTACGAGCAGTACTTC	CASSPSGVPYEQYF
NA	NA	TRBV6-1	TRBJ1-2	TGTGCCAGCAGCCTTACACCCTATGGCTACACCTTC	CASSLTPYGYTF
TRBD1	NA	TRBV29-1	TRBJ2-7	TGCAGCGTTGGAGGGACAGTCTCGGACGAGCAGTACTTC	CSVGGTVSDEQYF
NA	NA	TRBV30	TRBJ1-1	TGTGCCTGGAGTTCCCCCGTCACTGAAGCTTTCTTT	CAWSSPVTEAFF
NA	NA	TRBV29-1	TRBJ2-5	TGCAGCGTTGAAGCGATAGGCGGAATCCAAGAGACCCAGTACTTC	CSVEAIGGIQETQYF
TRBD2	NA	TRBV2	TRBJ2-2	TGTGCCAGCAGGGCACTGGGGAGGGACACCGGGGAGCTGTTTTTT	CASRALGRDTGELFF
NA	NA	TRBV9	TRBJ2-3	TGTGCCAGCAGCGTAGCGGAGAGACCTCGGGATACGCAGTATTTT	CASSVAERPRDTQYF
NA	NA	TRBV30	TRBJ1-1	TGTGCCTGGAGACATGCATACACTGAAGCTTTCTTT	CAWRHAYTEAFF
TRBD1	few	TRBV29-1	TRBJ1-1	TGCAGCGTTGTAGAATTTGACAGGGGCACTGAAGCTTTCTTT	CSVVEFDRGTEAFF